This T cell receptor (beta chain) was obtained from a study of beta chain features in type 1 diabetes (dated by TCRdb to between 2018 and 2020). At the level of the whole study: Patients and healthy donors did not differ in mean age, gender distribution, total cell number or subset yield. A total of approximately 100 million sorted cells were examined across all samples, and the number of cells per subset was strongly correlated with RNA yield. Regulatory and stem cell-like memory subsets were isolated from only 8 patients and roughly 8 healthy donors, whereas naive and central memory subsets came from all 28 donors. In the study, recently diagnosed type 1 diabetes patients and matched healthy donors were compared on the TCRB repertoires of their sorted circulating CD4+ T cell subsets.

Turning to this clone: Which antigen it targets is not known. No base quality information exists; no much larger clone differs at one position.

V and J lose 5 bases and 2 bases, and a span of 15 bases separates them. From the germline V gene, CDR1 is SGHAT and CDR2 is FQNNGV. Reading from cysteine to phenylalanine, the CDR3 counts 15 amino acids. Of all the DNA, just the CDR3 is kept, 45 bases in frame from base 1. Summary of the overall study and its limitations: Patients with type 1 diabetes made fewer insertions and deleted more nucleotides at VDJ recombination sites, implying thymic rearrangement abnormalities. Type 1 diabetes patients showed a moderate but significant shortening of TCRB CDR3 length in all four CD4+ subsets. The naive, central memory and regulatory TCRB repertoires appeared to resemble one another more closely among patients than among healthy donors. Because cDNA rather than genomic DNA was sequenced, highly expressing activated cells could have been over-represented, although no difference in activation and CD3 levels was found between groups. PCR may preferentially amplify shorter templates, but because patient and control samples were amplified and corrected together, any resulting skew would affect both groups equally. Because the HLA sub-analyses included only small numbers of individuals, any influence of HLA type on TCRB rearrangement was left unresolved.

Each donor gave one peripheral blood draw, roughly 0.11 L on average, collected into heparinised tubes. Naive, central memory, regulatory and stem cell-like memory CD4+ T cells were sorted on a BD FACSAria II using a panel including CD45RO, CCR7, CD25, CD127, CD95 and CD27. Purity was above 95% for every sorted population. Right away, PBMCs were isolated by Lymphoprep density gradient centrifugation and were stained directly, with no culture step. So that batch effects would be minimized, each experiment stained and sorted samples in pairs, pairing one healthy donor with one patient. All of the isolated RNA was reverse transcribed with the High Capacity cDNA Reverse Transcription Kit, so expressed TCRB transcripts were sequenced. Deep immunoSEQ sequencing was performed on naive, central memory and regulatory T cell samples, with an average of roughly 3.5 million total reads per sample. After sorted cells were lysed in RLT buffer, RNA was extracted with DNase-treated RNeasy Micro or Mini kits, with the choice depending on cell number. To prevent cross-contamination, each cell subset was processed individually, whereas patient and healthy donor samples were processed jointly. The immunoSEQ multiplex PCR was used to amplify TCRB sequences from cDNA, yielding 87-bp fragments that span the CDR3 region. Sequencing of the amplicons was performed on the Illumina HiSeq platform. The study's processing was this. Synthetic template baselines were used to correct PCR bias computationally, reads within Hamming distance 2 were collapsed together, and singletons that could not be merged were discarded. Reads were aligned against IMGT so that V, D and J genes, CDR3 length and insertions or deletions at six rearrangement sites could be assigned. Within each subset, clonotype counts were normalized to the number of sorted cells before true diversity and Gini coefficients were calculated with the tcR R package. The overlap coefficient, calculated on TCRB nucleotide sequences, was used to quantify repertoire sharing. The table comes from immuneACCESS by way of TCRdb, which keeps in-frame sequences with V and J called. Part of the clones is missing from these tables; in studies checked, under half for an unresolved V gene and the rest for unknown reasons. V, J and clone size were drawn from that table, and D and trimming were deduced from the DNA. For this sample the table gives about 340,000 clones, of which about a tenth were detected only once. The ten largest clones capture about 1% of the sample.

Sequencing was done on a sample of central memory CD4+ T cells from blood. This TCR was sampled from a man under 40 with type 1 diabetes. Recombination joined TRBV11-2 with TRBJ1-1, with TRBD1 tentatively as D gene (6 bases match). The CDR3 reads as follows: CASSRGQRENTEAFF. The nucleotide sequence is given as TGTGCCAGCAGCCGAGGACAGAGAGAAAACACTGAAGCTTTCTTT.